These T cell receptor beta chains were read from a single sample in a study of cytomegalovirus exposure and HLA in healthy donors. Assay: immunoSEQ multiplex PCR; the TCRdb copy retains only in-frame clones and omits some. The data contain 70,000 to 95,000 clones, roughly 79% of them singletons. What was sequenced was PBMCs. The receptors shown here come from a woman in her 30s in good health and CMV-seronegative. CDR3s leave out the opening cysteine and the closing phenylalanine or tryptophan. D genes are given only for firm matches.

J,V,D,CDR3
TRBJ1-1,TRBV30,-,AWSVLLGGTEAF
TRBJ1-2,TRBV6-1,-,ASSERGAGANYGYT
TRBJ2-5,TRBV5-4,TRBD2,ASSPWVGGRSETQY
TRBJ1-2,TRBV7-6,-,ASSGPTDYGYT
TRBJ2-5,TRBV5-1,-,ASSLEGQYQETQY
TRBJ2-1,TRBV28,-,ASNRPGLEDNEQF
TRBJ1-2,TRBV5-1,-,ASSEGTSGAYGYT
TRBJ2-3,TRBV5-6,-,ASSRDFTDTQY
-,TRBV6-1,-,ASSPSRVDEQY
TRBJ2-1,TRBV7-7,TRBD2,ASSSSGTSGTNEQF
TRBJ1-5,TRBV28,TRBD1,ASSRDRAGQPQH
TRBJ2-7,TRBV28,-,ASSVNPLSLYEQY
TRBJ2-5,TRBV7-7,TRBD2,ASSLAGSQETQY
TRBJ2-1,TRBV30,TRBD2,AWSIETSGGNNEQF
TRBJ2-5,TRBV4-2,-,ASSQGGLYQETQY
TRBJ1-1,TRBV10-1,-,ASRRQANTEAF
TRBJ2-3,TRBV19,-,ASSGGQLVFHTQY
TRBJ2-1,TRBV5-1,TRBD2,ASSTTGLAGGFGYNEQF
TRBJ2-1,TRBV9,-,ASSVVGVNEQF
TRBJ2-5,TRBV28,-,ASRDTGIQETQY
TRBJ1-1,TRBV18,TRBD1,ASSPNAQTPGQGRDTEAF
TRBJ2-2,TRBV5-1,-,ASSLHRAGELF
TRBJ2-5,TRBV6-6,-,ASRAAAVVTQY
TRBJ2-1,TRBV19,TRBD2,ASNSGRASYNEQF
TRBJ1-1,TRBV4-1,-,ASSQEWAPNTEAF
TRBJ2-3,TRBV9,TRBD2,ASSAKTSGYTDTQY
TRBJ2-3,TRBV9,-,ASSVRVGTDTQY
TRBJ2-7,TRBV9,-,ASSVEEGSTYKQY
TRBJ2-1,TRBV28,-,ASSLGGAWGNEQF
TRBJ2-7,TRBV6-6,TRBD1,ASSYSATGLVYEQY
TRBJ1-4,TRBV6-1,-,ASRSAGAGEKLF
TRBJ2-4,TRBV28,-,ASSFEGGRASRY
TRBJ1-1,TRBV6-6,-,ASRAEFGVMNTEAF
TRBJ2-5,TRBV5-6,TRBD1,ASSRDRGQTQY
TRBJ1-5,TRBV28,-,ASSSENSGSQPQH
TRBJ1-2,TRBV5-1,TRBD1,ASRGDRAGYT
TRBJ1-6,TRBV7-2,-,ASSSWGALH
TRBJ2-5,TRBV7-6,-,ASSLALRDGETQY
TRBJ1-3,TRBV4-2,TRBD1,ASSHGTGENTIY
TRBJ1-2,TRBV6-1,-,ASRAAGANYGYT
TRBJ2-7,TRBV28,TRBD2,ASSLYFAGESYEQY
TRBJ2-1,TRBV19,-,ASSILQVSGAYNEQF
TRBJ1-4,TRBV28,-,ASTPPGLSSEKLF
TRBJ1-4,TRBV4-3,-,ASSQKGGRGGEKLF
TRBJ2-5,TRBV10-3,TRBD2,AISRNPSGAQETQY
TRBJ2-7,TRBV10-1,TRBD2,ASSDLGTSATYEQY
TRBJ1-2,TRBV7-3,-,ASSLSGANYGYT
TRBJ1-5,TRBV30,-,AWSGGLNQPQH
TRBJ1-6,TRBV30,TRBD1,AWSRGTVSPLH
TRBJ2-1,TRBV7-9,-,SSSLVGGDQF
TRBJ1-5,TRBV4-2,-,ASSPVGQSNQPQH
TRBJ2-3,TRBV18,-,ASSPVAGADTQY
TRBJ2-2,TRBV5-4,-,ASSTRSPANTGELF
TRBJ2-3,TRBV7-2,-,ASSLFSGVTDTQY
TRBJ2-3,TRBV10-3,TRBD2,AIREISGITDTQY